The sample holds many counts of the clone carrying this T cell receptor beta chain. The target antigen is unknown. By quantitative 5'-RACE with molecular barcodes, the TCR beta libraries were made. TCRdb itself ran the 5' RACE reads through MiXCR, one entry per CDR3 protein. The table shows 250,000 to 400,000 distinct CDR3 sequences, with around 10% occurring only once. CDR3 size: 15 residues. Germline CDR1 and CDR2: SGHRS and YFSETQ. V lost 6 bases and J lost 0; bases outside the gene matches: 6. This record comes from a study of CD8 T cells in ankylosing spondylitis. Study-level findings and limits: Significant enrichment of disease-linked clones was reported in matched ankylosing spondylitis synovial fluid. Several highly homologous variants made up a TCR beta motif that seemed to typify ankylosing spondylitis blood. CD8+ disease-linked clones were present at relatively low frequencies in blood.

This TCR came from a female donor with ankylosing spondylitis or in good health (not recorded which). The chain joins TRBV5-1 to TRBJ2-1; TRBD2 agrees at 7 bases. The material sequenced was blood, either unsorted or a sorted T cell fraction (not recorded which). The chain's CDR3 is CASTGGSYSYNEQFF. The CDR3, as DNA: TGCGCCAGCACAGGCGGGAGCTACTCCTACAATGAGCAGTTCTTC.